This entry concerns a single T cell receptor beta chain. Antigen specificity is unknown. CDR3 length: 14 residues. Between the trimmed V and J ends, which lost 3 bases and 4 bases, there was a span of 10 bases. Germline CDR1 SGHRS, CDR2 YFSETQ. Primers included in the PCR were 60 Vbeta and 13 Jbeta primers. Generated by immunoSEQ multiplex PCR, the TCRdb table keeps only in-frame clones and is missing some. The top ten clones hold roughly 10% of a sample with some 140,000 clones, more than 60% of them seen once. This specimen belongs to a study of cytomegalovirus exposure and HLA in healthy donors. General study points: The study put 150 to 200 TCR beta chains on its list as cytomegalovirus-associated. Later analysis showed TCR association rates varying by HLA locus, highest for DRB1 and lowest for HLA-C.

The clonotype was recovered from a woman aged 50 to 60 in good health and CMV-seropositive. This chain connects TRBV5-1 to TRBJ2-2; D unresolved. Sequencing used PBMCs. The CDR3 DNA reads as TGCGCCAGCAGCTATTCTCTCGGCACCGGGGAGCTGTTTTTT. This gives the protein CASSYSLGTGELFF.